This TCR beta chain is drawn from a study of T cells in Graves' hyperthyroidism and ophthalmopathy. Study as a whole: Peripheral blood was collected at initial diagnosis, before any treatment.

Turning to this clonotype: Its target is unknown.

Blood was obtained at the first hyperthyroidism diagnosis, which preceded any ophthalmopathy symptoms. The TCR beta CDR3 regions underwent amplification using RNA transcripts as the source. First-round RT-PCR targeting the TCR CDR3 was performed with the HTBI primer set. TCRdb re-called the multiplex PCR reads through MiXCR, storing one row per CDR3 protein. The repertoire holds approximately 600,000 distinct CDR3 sequences, with 11% to 15% as singletons. The CDR3 length is 15 residues. With 5 bases clipped from V and 7 bases from J, the junction kept 6 bases outside the gene matches. Germline lookup yields CDR1 SGHTA and CDR2 FQGNSA. General observations from the study: Patients with ophthalmopathy were separated from those with stable hyperthyroidism by a 13 V-J model.

This sequence originates from a woman aged 25-40 years with Graves' hyperthyroidism that later progressed to Graves' ophthalmopathy. V is TRBV7-2 and J is TRBJ2-1, with 12 nucleotides matching TRBD2. The sequencing input was blood. This CDR3 is CASSTTSGRLNEQFF. In nucleotides, the CDR3 is TGTGCCAGCAGCACCACTAGCGGGAGGCTTAATGAGCAGTTCTTC.